The subject of this entry is one T cell receptor beta chain. The source of the sample is a study of blood T cell repertoires in COVID-19. Study-wide background: Both acute and convalescent COVID-19 samples were obtained from the United States, Italy and Spain. T cells, B-cell-depleted T cells, or PBMCs provided the cDNA or gDNA that served as material.

The assay was immunoSEQ multiplex PCR, and TCRdb's table has in-frame clones only and misses some. This sample has about 160,000 clones, with 85% found just once. The CDR3 consists of 18 residues. From germline, CDR1 is SGHTS and CDR2 YDEGEE. J lost 6 bases, V lost 3 bases, and 16 bases had no gene match. The source of this sequence is a human donor with acute or convalescent COVID-19. The donor label of this sample is uncertain. The sequenced material came from peripheral blood. V usage is TRBV5-8 and J usage is TRBJ2-2; 8 nucleotides match TRBD1. CDR3 residues: CASSSRTGSFKNPGELFF. As DNA, the CDR3 is TGTGCCAGCAGCTCGCGGACAGGGAGTTTCAAAAATCCCGGGGAGCTGTTTTTT.